The rows below give T cell receptor beta chains drawn from one sample of a study of identifying expanded T cells in peripheral blood. Generated by immunoSEQ multiplex PCR, the TCRdb table keeps only in-frame clones and is missing some. The repertoire consists of around 100,000 clones, with around 85% occurring once and the leading ten covering 15% to 20%. The sequenced sample consisted of blood. The receptors derive from a person between 18 and 70 years old in good health. The CDR3 runs from the conserved cysteine through the conserved F or W. A D gene is named only where the DNA matches it firmly. The size field is filled for only some rows; it gives once, few, many or a size class.

j_call: TRBJ1-6
v_call: TRBV4-2
d_call: -
clone_size: -
cdr3_aa: CASSQDQNSPLHF
cdr3_nt: TGTGCCAGCAGCCAAGATCAAAATTCACCCCTCCACTTT

j_call: TRBJ2-5
v_call: TRBV28
d_call: -
clone_size: -
cdr3_aa: CASSLGLTRETQYF
cdr3_nt: TGTGCCAGCAGTTTAGGGTTAACCCGAGAGACCCAGTACTTC

j_call: TRBJ2-5
v_call: TRBV10-3
d_call: TRBD2
clone_size: -
cdr3_aa: CATDGGGQETQYF
cdr3_nt: TGTGCCACCGATGGCGGGGGCCAAGAGACCCAGTACTTC

j_call: TRBJ2-3
v_call: TRBV4-3
d_call: -
clone_size: -
cdr3_aa: CASSQDWGSRTDTQYF
cdr3_nt: TGCGCCAGCAGCCAAGATTGGGGATCCCGCACAGATACGCAGTATTTT

j_call: TRBJ1-1
v_call: TRBV5-4
d_call: TRBD1
clone_size: -
cdr3_aa: CASSLGRTGGTEAFF
cdr3_nt: TGTGCCAGCAGCTTGGGTCGTACAGGGGGCACTGAAGCTTTCTTT

j_call: TRBJ2-3
v_call: TRBV4-3
d_call: -
clone_size: -
cdr3_aa: CASSQVTRGSTDTQYF
cdr3_nt: TGCGCCAGCAGCCAAGTAACTCGCGGCAGCACAGATACGCAGTATTTT

j_call: TRBJ2-5
v_call: TRBV7-2
d_call: TRBD2
clone_size: -
cdr3_aa: CASSLAGLAGGLGTQYF
cdr3_nt: TGTGCCAGCAGCTTAGCGGGACTAGCGGGGGGGCTCGGGACCCAGTACTTC

j_call: TRBJ2-3
v_call: TRBV6-5
d_call: -
clone_size: once
cdr3_aa: CASSLDGTDTQYF
cdr3_nt: TGTGCCAGCAGTCTGGACGGCACAGATACGCAGTATTTT

j_call: TRBJ2-2
v_call: TRBV4-3
d_call: TRBD1
clone_size: -
cdr3_aa: CASTLWRMTGGMSSGELFF
cdr3_nt: TGCGCCAGCACCCTGTGGAGGATGACAGGGGGGATGAGTAGCGGGGAGCTGTTTTTT

j_call: TRBJ2-7
v_call: TRBV5-6
d_call: -
clone_size: -
cdr3_aa: CASSYGPSEQYF
cdr3_nt: TGTGCCAGCAGCTACGGACCCAGCGAGCAGTACTTC

j_call: TRBJ1-4
v_call: TRBV7-2
d_call: -
clone_size: -
cdr3_aa: CASSLVRGEKLFF
cdr3_nt: TGTGCCAGCAGCTTAGTTCGGGGTGAAAAACTGTTTTTT

j_call: TRBJ2-1
v_call: TRBV18
d_call: TRBD2
clone_size: -
cdr3_aa: CASSPPQRGDYNEQFF
cdr3_nt: TGTGCCAGCTCACCACCTCAGCGGGGGGATTACAATGAGCAGTTCTTC

j_call: TRBJ1-2
v_call: TRBV4-2
d_call: TRBD1
clone_size: -
cdr3_aa: CASSPGQGAGFYGYTF
cdr3_nt: TGTGCCAGCTCCCCGGGACAGGGGGCGGGTTTCTATGGCTACACCTTC

j_call: TRBJ1-1
v_call: TRBV6-6
d_call: -
clone_size: -
cdr3_aa: CASSYGGMNTEAFF
cdr3_nt: TGTGCCAGCAGTTACGGGGGGATGAACACTGAAGCTTTCTTT

j_call: TRBJ2-2
v_call: TRBV27
d_call: -
clone_size: -
cdr3_aa: CASSPEGGELFF
cdr3_nt: TGTGCCAGCAGCCCGGAAGGGGGGGAGCTGTTTTTT

j_call: TRBJ2-5
v_call: TRBV30
d_call: TRBD1
clone_size: once
cdr3_aa: CAWSAGGETQYF
cdr3_nt: TGTGCCTGGAGTGCAGGGGGAGAGACCCAGTACTTC

j_call: TRBJ2-1
v_call: TRBV7-9
d_call: TRBD2
clone_size: -
cdr3_aa: CASSSSGGRGNEQFF
cdr3_nt: TGTGCCAGCAGCTCCAGCGGGGGGCGAGGCAATGAGCAGTTCTTC

j_call: TRBJ2-7
v_call: TRBV18
d_call: TRBD2
clone_size: -
cdr3_aa: CASSALASGGDEQYF
cdr3_nt: TGTGCCAGCTCAGCATTGGCGTCGGGGGGGGACGAGCAGTACTTC

j_call: TRBJ1-6
v_call: TRBV6-5
d_call: -
clone_size: -
cdr3_aa: CASSSHRSSYNSPLHF
cdr3_nt: TGTGCCAGCAGTTCCCACAGGAGCTCCTATAATTCACCCCTCCACTTT

j_call: TRBJ1-2
v_call: TRBV4-3
d_call: -
clone_size: few
cdr3_aa: CASSQDTGLYGYTF
cdr3_nt: TGCGCCAGCAGCCAAGATACAGGGTTGTATGGCTACACCTTC

j_call: TRBJ1-3
v_call: TRBV14
d_call: -
clone_size: few
cdr3_aa: CASSQSMVLSGNTIYF
cdr3_nt: TGTGCCAGCAGCCAATCGATGGTGCTCTCTGGAAACACCATATATTTT

j_call: TRBJ2-3
v_call: TRBV21-1
d_call: -
clone_size: -
cdr3_aa: CASSKGMTGPFTDTQYF
cdr3_nt: TGTGCCAGCAGCAAGGGAATGACTGGTCCCTTCACAGATACGCAGTATTTT

j_call: TRBJ2-7
v_call: TRBV6-5
d_call: TRBD2
clone_size: -
cdr3_aa: CASSPGTSGREQYF
cdr3_nt: TGTGCCAGCTCACCCGGGACTAGCGGACGCGAGCAGTACTTC

j_call: TRBJ2-2
v_call: TRBV7-9
d_call: -
clone_size: -
cdr3_aa: CASSFGQNTGELFF
cdr3_nt: TGTGCCAGCAGCTTTGGACAGAACACCGGGGAGCTGTTTTTT

j_call: TRBJ2-2
v_call: TRBV4-3
d_call: -
clone_size: -
cdr3_aa: CASSPRVGSITTGELFF
cdr3_nt: TGCGCCAGCAGCCCTCGCGTGGGGTCTATTACCACCGGGGAGCTGTTTTTT

j_call: TRBJ1-3
v_call: TRBV19
d_call: -
clone_size: -
cdr3_aa: CASKPDDRNTIYF
cdr3_nt: TGTGCCAGCAAGCCCGACGACCGGAACACCATATATTTT

j_call: TRBJ1-1
v_call: TRBV27
d_call: -
clone_size: -
cdr3_aa: CASSLSATLNTEAFF
cdr3_nt: TGTGCCAGCAGTTTGTCAGCCACCCTGAACACTGAAGCTTTCTTT

j_call: TRBJ1-5
v_call: TRBV5-1
d_call: -
clone_size: -
cdr3_aa: CASSWGYDQPQHF
cdr3_nt: TGCGCCAGCAGCTGGGGCTATGATCAGCCCCAGCATTTT

j_call: TRBJ1-1
v_call: TRBV5-4
d_call: -
clone_size: -
cdr3_aa: CASSLIGRVTEAFF
cdr3_nt: TGTGCCAGCAGCTTGATTGGCAGGGTCACTGAAGCTTTCTTT

j_call: TRBJ2-1
v_call: TRBV4-3
d_call: -
clone_size: -
cdr3_aa: CASGSGISGYNEQFF
cdr3_nt: TGCGCCAGCGGATCGGGGATATCGGGCTACAATGAGCAGTTCTTC

j_call: TRBJ2-5
v_call: TRBV11-3
d_call: -
clone_size: -
cdr3_aa: CASSPYSSPQETQYF
cdr3_nt: TGTGCCAGCAGCCCCTACTCGTCCCCCCAAGAGACCCAGTACTTC

j_call: TRBJ2-1
v_call: TRBV14
d_call: TRBD2
clone_size: -
cdr3_aa: CASSQPVGGEQFF
cdr3_nt: TGTGCCAGCAGCCAACCCGTCGGGGGGGAGCAGTTCTTC

j_call: TRBJ2-2
v_call: TRBV25-1
d_call: TRBD1
clone_size: -
cdr3_aa: CASLKIQGAGTGELFF
cdr3_nt: TGTGCCAGCCTGAAAATACAGGGGGCAGGAACCGGGGAGCTGTTTTTT

j_call: TRBJ1-2
v_call: TRBV4-3
d_call: -
clone_size: -
cdr3_aa: CASSQDKAGYGYTF
cdr3_nt: TGCGCCAGCAGCCAAGATAAGGCGGGTTATGGCTACACCTTC

j_call: TRBJ1-2
v_call: TRBV2
d_call: -
clone_size: -
cdr3_aa: CASSDSGGIYGYTF
cdr3_nt: TGTGCCAGCAGTGATAGCGGGGGCATCTATGGCTACACCTTC

j_call: TRBJ1-1
v_call: TRBV5-1
d_call: TRBD1
clone_size: -
cdr3_aa: CASSLRGLDTEAFF
cdr3_nt: TGCGCCAGCAGCTTGAGGGGGCTGGACACTGAAGCTTTCTTT

j_call: TRBJ1-4
v_call: TRBV7-2
d_call: -
clone_size: -
cdr3_aa: CASSLGGLAEKLFF
cdr3_nt: TGTGCCAGCAGCTTAGGGGGTTTAGCTGAAAAACTGTTTTTT

j_call: TRBJ2-1
v_call: TRBV11-2
d_call: TRBD1
clone_size: -
cdr3_aa: CASSLRGGPYNEQFF
cdr3_nt: TGTGCCAGCAGCTTACGAGGGGGCCCCTACAATGAGCAGTTCTTC

j_call: TRBJ2-1
v_call: TRBV10-3
d_call: -
clone_size: -
cdr3_aa: CAIGEGQRPYNEQFF
cdr3_nt: TGTGCCATCGGGGAGGGACAGAGGCCCTACAATGAGCAGTTCTTC

j_call: TRBJ2-7
v_call: TRBV25-1
d_call: -
clone_size: once
cdr3_aa: CASNGGGPNYEQYF
cdr3_nt: TGTGCCAGCAACGGAGGGGGGCCGAACTACGAGCAGTACTTC

j_call: TRBJ1-1
v_call: TRBV19
d_call: -
clone_size: -
cdr3_aa: CASSMFPRGARDTEAFF
cdr3_nt: TGTGCCAGTAGTATGTTCCCGAGGGGGGCTAGGGACACTGAAGCTTTCTTT

j_call: TRBJ2-7
v_call: TRBV7-9
d_call: TRBD1
clone_size: -
cdr3_aa: CASSLDGTVEQYF
cdr3_nt: TGTGCCAGCAGCTTAGATGGGACAGTCGAGCAGTACTTC

j_call: TRBJ2-7
v_call: TRBV5-1
d_call: -
clone_size: -
cdr3_aa: CASSRPDGPEQYF
cdr3_nt: TGCGCCAGCAGCCGACCGGATGGACCCGAGCAGTACTTC

j_call: TRBJ2-3
v_call: TRBV20-1
d_call: -
clone_size: -
cdr3_aa: CSGGATDTQYF
cdr3_nt: TGCAGTGGCGGCGCCACAGATACGCAGTATTTT

j_call: TRBJ2-2
v_call: TRBV11-3
d_call: -
clone_size: -
cdr3_aa: CASSTGPTGELFF
cdr3_nt: TGTGCCAGCAGCACAGGACCGACCGGGGAGCTGTTTTTT

j_call: TRBJ1-2
v_call: TRBV27
d_call: -
clone_size: -
cdr3_aa: CASSFWVEGGESGYTF
cdr3_nt: TGTGCCAGCAGTTTTTGGGTTGAAGGGGGGGAAAGTGGCTACACCTTC

j_call: TRBJ1-5
v_call: TRBV5-6
d_call: -
clone_size: -
cdr3_aa: CASTQAGVQPQHF
cdr3_nt: TGTGCCAGCACCCAAGCAGGGGTCCAGCCCCAGCATTTT

j_call: TRBJ2-7
v_call: TRBV7-9
d_call: -
clone_size: -
cdr3_aa: CASSLGTYEQYF
cdr3_nt: TGTGCCAGCAGCCTCGGGACCTACGAGCAGTACTTC

j_call: TRBJ2-1
v_call: TRBV4-2
d_call: TRBD2
clone_size: few
cdr3_aa: CASSQDQGTSDEQFF
cdr3_nt: TGTGCCAGCAGCCAAGATCAGGGGACTAGCGATGAGCAGTTCTTC

j_call: TRBJ1-2
v_call: TRBV5-6
d_call: -
clone_size: -
cdr3_aa: CASSLGGAYGYTF
cdr3_nt: TGTGCCAGCAGCTTAGGGGGTGCGTATGGCTACACCTTC

j_call: TRBJ1-2
v_call: TRBV5-1
d_call: -
clone_size: -
cdr3_aa: CATRAEGYGYTF
cdr3_nt: TGCGCCACCCGGGCCGAGGGCTATGGCTACACCTTC

j_call: TRBJ2-7
v_call: TRBV5-4
d_call: -
clone_size: -
cdr3_aa: CASSLTPSSYEQYF
cdr3_nt: TGTGCCAGCAGCTTGACCCCCTCCTCCTACGAGCAGTACTTC

j_call: TRBJ2-6
v_call: TRBV21-1
d_call: -
clone_size: -
cdr3_aa: CASSGRDRDPSGANVLTF
cdr3_nt: TGTGCCAGCAGCGGACGGGACAGGGACCCCTCTGGGGCCAACGTCCTGACTTTC

j_call: TRBJ1-2
v_call: TRBV11-2
d_call: TRBD1
clone_size: -
cdr3_aa: CASSTIQGGGYTF
cdr3_nt: TGTGCCAGCAGCACAATCCAGGGGGGCGGCTACACCTTC

j_call: TRBJ1-4
v_call: TRBV7-9
d_call: -
clone_size: -
cdr3_aa: CASSLEAGVEKLFF
cdr3_nt: TGTGCCAGCAGCTTAGAGGCAGGGGTTGAAAAACTGTTTTTT

j_call: TRBJ1-1
v_call: TRBV20-1
d_call: -
clone_size: -
cdr3_aa: CSAPWFTEAFF
cdr3_nt: TGCAGTGCCCCGTGGTTCACTGAAGCTTTCTTT

j_call: TRBJ1-3
v_call: TRBV6-5
d_call: -
clone_size: -
cdr3_aa: CASSYRGGAGNTIYF
cdr3_nt: TGTGCCAGCTCCTACCGCGGGGGCGCTGGAAACACCATATATTTT